This TCR beta chain originates from a study of CD8+CD57+ T cells in acquired aplastic anemia. The CDR3 is 16 residues long. Germline V CDR1 and CDR2: SGHNT, YENEEA. Germline trimming cut 0 bases from V and 3 bases from J; bases unmatched to any gene: 4. Of note for this clonotype: Its antigen is currently unknown.

For sequencing, patients were chosen who had shown expansion of CD8+CD57+ cells by flow cytometry. All participating patients were living with severe acquired aplastic anemia. No therapy had been given to the patients at the time of blood sampling. Study-level points and caveats: Some 31 CD8+ CDR3 sequences were shared between patients and controls.

Profiling that covered TCR beta VDJ and CDR3 relied on genomic DNA as its template. TCRdb re-derived calls from the reads in MiXCR, one entry per CDR3 protein. The repertoire consists of approximately 250,000 distinct CDR3 sequences, with about 80% occurring once and the leading ten covering approximately 40%. The sample comprised sorted CD4+, CD8+, or CD8+CD57+ T cells (not recorded which) from PBMCs. The chain recombines TRBV11-3 with TRBJ1-3, with 8 bases lining up with TRBD1. This TCR derives from a human donor with aplastic anemia. The CDR3 DNA sequence: TGTGCCAGCAGCTTAGATCTGACAGGGGATGGAAACACCATATATTTT. This sequence encodes CASSLDLTGDGNTIYF. Full variable domain (remainder filled in from reference TRBV11-3 and TRBJ1-3): EAGVVQSPRYKIIEKKQPVAFWCNPISGHNTLYWYLQNLGQGPELLIRYENEEAVDDSQLPKDRFSAERLKGVDSTLKIQPAELGDSAVYLCASSLDLTGDGNTIYFGEGSWLTVV.